Listed below are T cell receptor beta chains from one sample, sequenced in a study of T cell clones after liver transplantation. Produced via immunoSEQ multiplex PCR; TCRdb's table is partial and in-frame only. This table holds 45,000 to 60,000 clones, 70% to 85% found once. The source was CD4+ T cells from blood, collected before liver transplant. These receptors were collected from a human donor who received a liver transplant. The CDR3 runs from the conserved cysteine through the conserved F or W. A D gene is named only where the DNA matches it firmly. Clone size is stated in some rows and not others, as once, few, many or a class when expanded.

CDR3,DNA,V,J,D,size
CASSLAGQGVQETQYF,TGTGCCAGCAGCTTAGCGGGACAGGGTGTCCAGGAGACCCAGTACTTC,TRBV7-2,TRBJ2-5,TRBD1,few
CASSEDGIQETQYF,TGTGCCAGCAGTGAAGACGGCATCCAAGAGACCCAGTACTTC,TRBV6-1,TRBJ2-5,.,.
CASSEGIPSGGTYEQYF,TGTGCCAGCAGCGAGGGGATACCTAGCGGGGGAACCTACGAGCAGTACTTC,TRBV9,TRBJ2-7,TRBD2,.
CASSYGGTGLYNEQFF,TGTGCCAGCAGTTACGGGGGGACAGGGCTATACAATGAGCAGTTCTTC,TRBV6-5,TRBJ2-1,TRBD1,.
CASSQDHETGYTGELFF,TGCGCCAGCAGCCAAGATCACGAGACAGGGTACACCGGGGAGCTGTTTTTT,TRBV4-1,TRBJ2-2,TRBD1,.
CASSMSRESPLHF,TGTGCCAGTAGTATGTCCAGGGAGTCACCCCTCCACTTT,TRBV19,TRBJ1-6,.,.
CASSLDRNYGYTF,TGTGCCAGCAGCCTCGACAGGAACTATGGCTACACCTTC,TRBV5-5,TRBJ1-2,.,.
CATLDNSYEQYF,TGTGCCACCCTCGACAATTCCTACGAGCAGTACTTC,TRBV10-3,TRBJ2-7,.,.
CASIAGSTDTQYF,TGTGCCAGCATTGCAGGTAGCACAGATACGCAGTATTTT,TRBV6-1,TRBJ2-3,.,.
CASSRTGPRPYYGYTF,TGTGCCAGTAGTAGGACAGGTCCCCGACCGTACTATGGCTACACCTTC,TRBV19,TRBJ1-2,TRBD1,.
CASSAYGTGVQETQYF,TGTGCCAGCAGCGCCTACGGGACAGGGGTCCAAGAGACCCAGTACTTC,TRBV7-6,TRBJ2-5,TRBD1,.
CASSRNGGRVTGELFF,TGTGCCAGCAGCAGGAACGGGGGGCGAGTCACCGGGGAGCTGTTTTTT,TRBV7-2,TRBJ2-2,.,.
CASSFIGTSTDTQYF,TGTGCCAGCAGTTTCATTGGAACTAGCACAGATACGCAGTATTTT,TRBV7-9,TRBJ2-3,.,once
CASSLKEGEQFF,TGTGCCAGCAGCTTGAAGGAGGGTGAGCAGTTCTTC,TRBV5-6,TRBJ2-1,.,.
CASMIRPGVQETQYF,TGCGCCAGCATGATCCGTCCGGGGGTACAAGAGACCCAGTACTTC,TRBV5-1,TRBJ2-5,.,.
CASGLRPPGQTSYEQYF,TGTGCTAGTGGTTTGAGGCCACCGGGACAGACATCCTACGAGCAGTACTTC,TRBV12-5,TRBJ2-7,TRBD1,.
CASRGGEKLFF,TGTGCCAGCAGAGGAGGAGAAAAACTGTTTTTT,TRBV6-5,TRBJ1-4,.,.
CASSENYEQYF,TGTGCCAGCAGTGAAAATTACGAGCAGTACTTC,TRBV6-1,TRBJ2-7,.,.
CASSLGEEREYFTDTQYF,TGCGCCAGCAGCTTGGGGGAGGAGCGGGAGTATTTCACAGATACGCAGTATTTT,TRBV5-1,TRBJ2-3,TRBD2,once
CASSSTGRADTQYF,TGTGCCAGCAGCTCGACAGGGAGAGCAGATACGCAGTATTTT,TRBV7-9,TRBJ2-3,TRBD1,.
CASSLPSTYEQYF,TGTGCCAGCAGTTTACCCAGCACCTACGAGCAGTACTTC,TRBV28,TRBJ2-7,.,once
CASSSTRGLRNEQFF,TGTGCCAGCAGCAGTACTAGGGGCCTTCGAAATGAGCAGTTCTTC,TRBV7-2,TRBJ2-1,.,.
CASSVKGGGQETQYF,TGTGCCAGCAGTGTAAAGGGAGGGGGACAAGAGACCCAGTACTTC,TRBV2,TRBJ2-5,.,.
CASSLTEEQFF,TGTGCCAGCAGCTTGACAGAAGAGCAGTTCTTC,TRBV11-3,TRBJ2-1,.,once